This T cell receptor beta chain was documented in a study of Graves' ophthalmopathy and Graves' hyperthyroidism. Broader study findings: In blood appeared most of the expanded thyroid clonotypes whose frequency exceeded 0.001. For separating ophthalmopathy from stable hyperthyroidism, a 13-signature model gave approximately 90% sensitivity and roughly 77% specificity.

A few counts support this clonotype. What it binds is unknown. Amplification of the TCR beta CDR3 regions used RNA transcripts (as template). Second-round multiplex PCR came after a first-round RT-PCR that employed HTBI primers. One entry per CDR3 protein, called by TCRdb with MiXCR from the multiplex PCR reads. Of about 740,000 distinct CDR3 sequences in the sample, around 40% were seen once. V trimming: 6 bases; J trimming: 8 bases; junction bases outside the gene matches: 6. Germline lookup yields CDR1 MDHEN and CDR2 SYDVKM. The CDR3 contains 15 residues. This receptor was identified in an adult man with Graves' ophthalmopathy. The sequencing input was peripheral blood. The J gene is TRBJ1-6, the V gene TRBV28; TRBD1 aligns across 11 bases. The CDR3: CASSFPGQGDSPLHF. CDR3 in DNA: TGTGCCAGCAGCTTTCCGGGACAGGGGGATTCACCCCTCCACTTT.